The 32 T cell receptor beta chains reported below all come from one sample, sequenced in a study of molecular identifiers for immune sequencing clone quantification. TCRdb re-derived calls from the PCR reads in MiXCR, one entry per CDR3 protein. The sample has hundreds of thousands of distinct CDR3 sequences, under 25% seen once. Sequenced material: naive CD8+ T cells from blood, with Jurkat cell RNA spiked in. Sample subset: FACS-sorted CD8+CD4-CCR7+CD45RA+ naive T cells. The receptors stem from a human donor in good health. Some libraries in this study had Jurkat cell RNA spiked in.

This clonotype was found a few times. The V call is TRBV7-2, the J call TRBJ2-1; weak D call: TRBD2 (6 bases). In germline, CDR1 is SGHTA, CDR2 FQGNSA. V lost 4 bases, J lost 2 bases, and 9 bases lay in between. The CDR3 has 14 residues. As DNA, the CDR3 is TGTGCCAGCAGCTGGGCGGGACCCTACAATGAGCAGTTCTTC. Its translation: CASSWAGPYNEQFF.

This clonotype was detected many times. The chain carries TRBV28 and TRBJ2-5, with 12 bases lining up with TRBD2. The CDR3 sequence is 16 residues long. The V gene's germline CDR1 is MDHEN and CDR2 SYDVKM. Trimming at V came to 5 bases and at J to 2 bases, leaving 6 bases not matched to a gene. The CDR3 nucleotides are TGTGCCAGCAGTACCCGACTAGCGGGAGCTCAAGAGACCCAGTACTTC. Its protein is CASSTRLAGAQETQYF.

Points on this clonotype: The junction departs from germline at one end; a sequencing error may be responsible. This sequence joins TRBV27 and TRBJ2-3, with TRBD2 identical over 8 bases. The V gene's germline CDR1 is MNHEY and CDR2 SMNVEV (reference sequence). There are 14 residues in the CDR3. The CDR3 coding sequence is TGTGCCAGCAGGGCGTTAGCGGGGCCGGATACGCGGTATTTT. It is translated as CASRALAGPDTRYF.

This clonotype was seen more than once but under ten times. The genes are TRBV6-6 and TRBJ2-3; TRBD2 agrees at 8 bases. This CDR3 has 15 amino acids. Trimming removed 6 bases from V and 9 bases from J; junction bases left unmatched: 14. Germline loops: CDR1 MNHNY, CDR2 SVGAGI (reference sequence). As DNA, the CDR3 is TGTGCCAGCAGCCTCACGCTAGCGGGCCCCGACACGCAGTATTTT. As protein: CASSLTLAGPDTQYF.

In this sample, this clonotype turned up a few times. This rearrangement joins TRBV27 to TRBJ1-5, with D uncertain. The CDR3 consists of 14 residues. Trimming cost V 0 bases and J 5 bases, with 8 bases left between them. Germline assignment: CDR1 MNHEY and CDR2 SMNVEV (reference sequence). CDR3 sequence: CASSLSLGYQPQHF. The CDR3, as DNA: TGTGCCAGCAGTTTATCCTTGGGGTATCAGCCCCAGCATTTT.

This clonotype has at least ten counts. This chain joins TRBV20-1 and TRBJ1-3; the match to TRBD1 covers 7 bases. The ends lost 3 bases at V and 4 bases at J; junction bases unmatched: 3. There are 13 residues in the CDR3. Germline CDR1 is DFQATT and CDR2 is SNEGSKA (reference sequence). DNA for the CDR3: TGCAGTGCTAGGACAGGGTTAGGAAACACCATATATTTT. Protein: CSARTGLGNTIYF.

The chain links TRBV29-1 to TRBJ1-4, with 7 bases lining up with TRBD1. Germline V lookup: CDR1 SQVTM, CDR2 ANQGSEA. V dropped 0 bases and J dropped 13; count of bases not matched to a gene: 11. The CDR3 consists of 14 residues. DNA for the CDR3: TGCAGCGTTGAAGAGCTGGCAGGGGGGGCCACACTGTTTTTT. Translation gives CSVEELAGGATLFF.

A single count supports this clonotype. A much larger clone sits a single nucleotide away, making a read error possible. The chain is built from TRBV21-1 and TRBJ1-1; the D call of TRBD1 is as the table states it, not checked on the DNA. TRBV21-1 is given as a pseudogene. CDR3 size: 17 residues. Here the CDR3 reads CASSEARTEKKDPEAFF. For the CDR3, the DNA is TGTGCCAGCAGCGAAGCGAGGACAGAAAAAAAAGACCCTGAAGCTTTCTTT.

This clonotype was picked up many times. The chain recombines TRBV13 with TRBJ2-3; no reliable D call. V was clipped by 0 bases and J by 5 bases, with 3 bases between them. Germline V gives CDR1 PRHDT, CDR2 FYEKMQ (reference sequence). The CDR3 covers 12 residues. The CDR3 here is CASSLGVDTQYF. Here the CDR3 DNA reads TGTGCCAGCAGCTTAGGAGTAGATACGCAGTATTTT.

V is TRBV6-1 and J is TRBJ2-7; D is possibly TRBD1 (5 bases). Germline assignment: CDR1 MNHNS and CDR2 SASEGT. The CDR3 has 14 amino acids. Trimming took off 0 bases at V and 4 bases at J, with 10 bases between the two ends. The CDR3 bases are TGTGCCAGCAGTGAAGCGTATGGGGCATACGAGCAGTACTTC. The encoded protein is CASSEAYGAYEQYF.

With respect to this clonotype: This may stem from a read error, because a much larger clone lies one nucleotide away. The rearrangement uses TRBV2 and TRBJ2-3; the match to TRBD2 covers 13 bases. Germline V gene lookup returns CDR1 SNHLY and CDR2 FYNNEI. CDR3 size: 17 residues. J was trimmed by 2 bases and V by 4 bases; bases with no gene match: 6. CDR3 residues: CASSARTSGRVTDTQYF. The CDR3 nucleotides read TGTGCCAGCAGTGCCAGGACTAGCGGGAGAGTCACAGATACGCAGTATTTT.

This clonotype was seen ten or more times. The genes are TRBV7-6 and TRBJ2-2; D unresolved. Germline V gives CDR1 SGHVS, CDR2 FNYEAQ. Trimming pared 4 bases from V and 6 bases from J, leaving 9 bases between. There are 13 residues in the CDR3. In nucleotides, the CDR3 is TGTGCCAGCAGCTCCGACTTGGCCGGGGAGCTGTTTTTT. It specifies CASSSDLAGELFF.

This clonotype was recorded at least ten times. The chain couples TRBV7-9 to TRBJ1-1, with TRBD1 as a possible D gene (5 bases). The CDR3 sequence is 13 residues long. The V gene lost 5 bases and the J gene lost 13 bases, with 20 bases spanning the gap. The germline V gene encodes CDR1 SEHNR and CDR2 FQNEAQ (reference sequence). The CDR3, as DNA: TGTGCCAGCAGCCCTACGATACCGGGGGATGATTTCTTT. Protein: CASSPTIPGDDFF.

This clonotype turned up a few times. The V gene is TRBV12-3 or TRBV12-4, the J gene TRBJ2-3; D unclear. V lost 6 bases and J lost 6, with 10 bases in between. The CDR3 is 12 amino acids. CDR3 residues: CASSPRWDTQYF. The CDR3 DNA reads TGTGCCAGCAGCCCACGGTGGGATACGCAGTATTTT.

Many counts were recorded for this clonotype. The chain is built from TRBV12-3 or TRBV12-4 and TRBJ1-1; tentative D call: TRBD1 (6 bases). The CDR3 contains 13 residues. V lost 6 bases and J lost 3, with 11 bases in between. CDR3: CASSSGTHTEAFF. In DNA, the CDR3 is TGTGCCAGCAGCTCTGGGACACACACTGAAGCTTTCTTT.

The chain couples TRBV9 to TRBJ2-2; TRBD1 or TRBD2 may be the D gene (5 bases each). The germline gives CDR1 SGDLS, CDR2 YYNGEE. This CDR3 is 19 amino acids long. Trimming removed 2 bases at V and 4 bases at J, with 24 bases between. In DNA form, the CDR3 reads TGTGCCAGCAGCGTGAGCCCCCCGACGGGACCCCGGACCACCGGGGAGCTGTTTTTT. This sequence encodes CASSVSPPTGPRTTGELFF. The full variable domain, with the rest looked up from reference TRBV9 and TRBJ2-2, is DSGVTQTPKHLITATGQRVTLRCSPRSGDLSVYWYQQSLDQGLQFLIQYYNGEERAKGNILERFSAQQFPDLHSELNLSSLELGDSALYFCASSVSPPTGPRTTGELFFGEGSRLTVL.

The V call is TRBV28, the J call TRBJ1-3, with TRBD1 matching over 9 bases. The CDR3 is 15 amino acids. In germline, CDR1 is MDHEN, CDR2 SYDVKM. The V gene end was trimmed by 6 bases and the J gene end by 11 bases; junction bases not matched to a gene: 14. The CDR3 sequence: CASSPPGQGRNPIYF. The DNA for the CDR3 is TGTGCCAGCAGCCCACCGGGACAGGGTCGGAACCCCATATATTTT.

This clonotype was seen more than once but under ten times. The CDR3 loop is CASSKECSGNTIYF. As DNA, the CDR3 is TGTGCCAGCAGCAAAGAATGCTCTGGAAACACCATATATTTT. The chain recombines TRBV21-1 with TRBJ1-3. TRBV21-1 is given as a pseudogene. The CDR3 totals 14 residues.

The gene calls are TRBV11-1 and TRBJ1-1; D is perhaps TRBD1 (5 bases). With 2 bases removed from V and 7 bases from J, the gap between germline ends came to 14 bases. Per germline, CDR1 SGHAT and CDR2 FQDESV (reference sequence). The CDR3 has 14 residues. CDR3 DNA sequence: TGTGCCAGCAGCTTATTGAGGAGACAGTTTGAAGCTTTCTTT. The encoded protein is CASSLLRRQFEAFF. The complete variable domain, with remaining parts taken from reference TRBV11-1 and TRBJ1-1, reads EAEVAQSPRYKITEKSQAVAFWCDPISGHATLYWYRQILGQGPELLVQFQDESVVDDSQLPKDRFSAERLKGVDSTLKIQPAELGDSAMYLCASSLLRRQFEAFFGQGTRLTVV.

Only one count was recorded for this clonotype. This chain uses TRBV7-9 with TRBJ2-7; D is unclear. The V gene's germline CDR1 is SEHNR and CDR2 FQNEAQ (reference sequence). This CDR3 contains 16 residues. V was clipped by 1 base and J by 0 bases, with 13 bases between them. For the CDR3, the DNA is TGTGCCAGCAGCTTAGGGAACGGATTAGTCTCCTACGAGCAGTACTTC. Its protein product is CASSLGNGLVSYEQYF.

V usage is TRBV2 and J usage is TRBJ1-1; unclear D gene. CDR1 is SNHLY, CDR2 FYNNEI, per germline. Between the trimmed V and J ends, which lost 3 bases and 2 bases, there was a span of 13 bases. CDR3 length: 15 amino acids. The CDR3 protein is CASSDAHSGNTEAFF. CDR3 bases: TGTGCCAGCAGTGACGCACACAGCGGAAACACTGAAGCTTTCTTT. The full variable domain, completed using reference TRBV2 and TRBJ1-1, is EPEVTQTPSHQVTQMGQEVILRCVPISNHLYFYWYRQILGQKVEFLVSFYNNEISEKSEIFDDQFSVERPDGSNFTLKIRSTKLEDSAMYFCASSDAHSGNTEAFFGQGTRLTVV.

Comments on this clonotype: This clone may be a read error of a much larger clone one base away. J is TRBJ2-7 and V is TRBV29-1, with D tentatively TRBD1 or TRBD2 (5 bases each). The CDR3 length is 15 residues. In germline, CDR1 is SQVTM, CDR2 ANQGSEA. Trimming removed 2 bases at V and 7 bases at J, with 21 bases between. CDR3 amino acids: CSVEQSGDALDEQYF. Written as DNA, the CDR3 is TGCAGCGTTGAACAGAGTGGGGACGCTCTTGATGAGCAGTACTTC.

Comments on this clonotype: Just one base apart from a much larger clone, this may be a read error. The chain combines TRBV7-9 with TRBJ1-1; D possibly corresponds to TRBD1 (6 bases). The CDR3 length is 15 residues. The germline CDR1 and CDR2 sequences are SEHNR and FQNEAQ (reference sequence). CDR3 coding DNA: TGTGCCAGCAGCCCAACAGACAGGCCGAACACTGGAGCTTTCTTT. This gives the protein CASSPTDRPNTGAFF. Full variable domain (rest looked up from reference TRBV7-9 and TRBJ1-1): DTGVSQNPRHKITKRGQNVTFRCDPISEHNRLYWYRQTLGQGPEFLTYFQNEAQLEKSRLLSDRFSAERPKGSFSTLEIQRTEQGDSAMYLCASSPTDRPNTGAFFGQGTRLTVV.

The V call is TRBV7-9, the J call TRBJ1-4, with D possibly being TRBD1 (6 bases). The CDR3 loop spans 16 amino acids. Germline CDR1 SEHNR, CDR2 FQNEAQ (reference sequence). V was trimmed by 4 bases and J by 3 bases, leaving 15 bases between them. CDR3 in DNA: TGTGCCAGCAGCTCCGAATTAAAGGGGGCTAATGAAAAACTGTTTTTT. This codes for CASSSELKGANEKLFF.

The chain couples TRBV7-3 to TRBJ2-1; 9 nucleotides match TRBD2. Unmatched junction bases numbered 9, after V lost 2 bases and J lost 1 base. This CDR3 region has 18 residues. Germline CDR1 and CDR2: SGHTA and FQGTGA. This chain's CDR3 is CASSLHGGRAISYNEQFF. In DNA, the CDR3 is TGTGCCAGCAGCTTACACGGCGGGAGGGCCATATCCTACAATGAGCAGTTCTTC.

This clonotype was detected only once. This may come from a read error, since a much larger clone is one base off. The chain combines TRBV30 with TRBJ2-7, with D perhaps TRBD2 (6 bases). The CDR3 extends over 13 amino acids. Germline values: CDR1 GTSNPN, CDR2 SVGIG (reference sequence). The ends were cut back, 5 bases at V and 2 bases at J, with 13 bases in the middle. The CDR3 DNA reads as TGTGCCTGGGTCCGGGACTTCCCCTACGAGCAGTACTTC. Protein: CAWVRDFPYEQYF. The full variable domain, rest sourced from reference TRBV30 and TRBJ2-7, is SQTIHQWPATLVQPVGSPLSLECTVEGTSNPNLYWYRQAAGRGLQLLFYSVGIGQISSEVPQNLSASRPQDRQFILSSKKLLLSDSGFYLCAWVRDFPYEQYFGPGTRLTVT.

This rearrangement joins TRBV29-1 to TRBJ1-1; no clear D. V shed 2 bases and J shed 2 bases, with 15 bases lying between them. The CDR3 length is 15 residues. Germline V gene lookup returns CDR1 SQVTM and CDR2 ANQGSEA. CDR3 nucleotide sequence: TGCAGCGTTGAACCCCCTCTCTTTTCCAACACTGAAGCTTTCTTT. Its translation: CSVEPPLFSNTEAFF.

The V and J genes are TRBV4-2 and TRBJ2-7; TRBD2 matches at 12 bases. The CDR3 sequence is 17 residues long. Germline CDR1 LGHNA, CDR2 YNFKEQ. V dropped 0 bases and J dropped 2; count of bases not matched to a gene: 5. DNA for the CDR3: TGTGCCAGCAGCCAAGAAAGTTGGACTAGCGGGGCCTACGAGCAGTACTTC. Protein sequence: CASSQESWTSGAYEQYF.

To note about this clonotype: One base away lies a much larger clone, so this may be a sequencing read error. The rearrangement joins TRBV13 to TRBJ2-5, with a weak D call TRBD1 (6 bases). Germline-derived CDR1 and CDR2 are PRHDT and FYEKMQ (reference sequence). Trimming took 2 bases from V and 7 from J, leaving 17 bases between them. The CDR3 is 15 amino acids. CDR3 sequence reads: CASSLRGDNKVTQYF. CDR3 DNA: TGTGCCAGCAGCTTAAGAGGGGACAACAAAGTGACCCAGTACTTC. The whole variable domain, remainder taken from reference TRBV13 and TRBJ2-5, is AAGVIQSPRHLIKEKRETATLKCYPIPRHDTVYWYQQGPGQDPQFLISFYEKMQSDKGSIPDRFSAQQFSDYHSELNMSSLELGDSALYFCASSLRGDNKVTQYFGPGTRLLVL.

This chain uses TRBV5-1 with TRBJ1-4; 8 nucleotides match TRBD1. The CDR3 runs to 20 residues. V shed 0 bases, J shed 7 bases, and the junction held 20 bases outside the gene matches. Germline values: CDR1 SGHRS, CDR2 YFSETQ. This CDR3 reads CASSLAGAGGPGGRREKLFF. The CDR3, as DNA: TGCGCCAGCAGCTTGGCCGGGGCAGGGGGCCCCGGAGGACGTCGTGAAAAACTGTTTTTT. Using reference TRBV5-1 and TRBJ1-4 for the parts outside the CDR3, the full variable domain is KAGVTQTPRYLIKTRGQQVTLSCSPISGHRSVSWYQQTPGQGLQFLFEYFSETQRNKGNFPGRFSGRQFSNSRSEMNVSTLELGDSALYLCASSLAGAGGPGGRREKLFFGSGTQLSVL.

Many counts were recorded for this clonotype. The chain couples TRBV5-5 to TRBJ1-5; D is ambiguous. The V and J ends lost 3 bases and 2 bases respectively, with 3 bases between them. The CDR3 is 12 amino acids. Germline CDR1 is SGHKS and CDR2 is YYEKEE (reference sequence). In DNA form, the CDR3 reads TGTGCCAGCAGCTCCGGCAATCAGCCCCAGCATTTT. Translated: CASSSGNQPQHF. Variable domain in full (rest from reference TRBV5-5 and TRBJ1-5): DAGVTQSPTHLIKTRGQQVTLRCSPISGHKSVSWYQQVLGQGPQFIFQYYEKEERGRGNFPDRFSARQFPNYSSELNVNALLLGDSALYLCASSSGNQPQHFGDGTRLSIL.

This clonotype was observed at least ten times. The chain has TRBV28 and TRBJ2-5; unclear D gene. The CDR3 length is 14 residues. Trimming cost V 2 bases and J 2 bases, with 9 bases left between them. Germline loops: CDR1 MDHEN, CDR2 SYDVKM. The CDR3: CASSLLGAQETQYF. For the CDR3, the DNA is TGTGCCAGCAGTTTACTAGGTGCGCAAGAGACCCAGTACTTC.